This T cell receptor beta chain was found in a study of blood T cell repertoires in COVID-19 (dated by TCRdb to the early 2020s). Background for the entire study: Collaborator samples came from the United States, Italy and Spain and covered acute and convalescent phases of COVID-19. Deeply sampled blood TCRbeta repertoires from subjects exposed to, actively infected with, or recovered from COVID-19 were included in the dataset. HLA class I and class II types, where available, came from metadata supplied by the sample provider rather than from assay-based typing. The repertoires were made available in a free public database intended to serve as a resource for research on the immune response to SARS-CoV-2. The samples were drawn from the first 160 participants of the ongoing ImmuneRACE study and from 1,200 or so subjects provided by 6 global collaborators. A de-identified subject ID, COVID-19 status, age in years and sex were almost always included in the sample metadata. The prospective study material was composed of cDNA or gDNA derived from T cells, B-cell-depleted T cells, or PBMCs. Study-wide findings and limitations: Clinical and demographic metadata were provided uncurated, with the amount varying by source and participant.

Remarks on this clone: Which antigen it targets is not known. One base away there is no much larger clone; base qualities are not given.

The immunoSEQ Assay, a bias-controlled multiplex PCR, was used to amplify TCRbeta CDR3 regions from genomic DNA. The original methods were these. Within the assay, amplification of reference gene primers was used to estimate how many nucleated cells each sample contained. Sequence reads were collapsed and filtered to measure the absolute abundance of every unique TCRbeta CDR3 rearrangement. Productive Simpson clonality was computed per sample as the square root of Simpson's diversity index over productive rearrangements. TCRdb carries this immuneACCESS record with in-frame sequences only. Its versions omit some clonotypes, under half of them owing to an unresolved V gene in the studies checked, with the rest unexplained. V and J calls and clone size are copied from that table; D and trimming were computed from the DNA. The sample profile shows 100,000 to 150,000 clones; 86% of them were found once. Around 2.3% of the sample is in the top ten clones.

From the cysteine up to the phenylalanine, the CDR3 has a length of 15 residues. Only the CDR3 portion is preserved as DNA: 45 bases, with reading frame beginning at the first base. Trimming takes 3 bases off V and 3 bases off J; junction bases not matched to a gene: 8. From the germline V gene, CDR1 is SGHRS and CDR2 is YFSETQ. Participants in the prospective study were enrolled through a virtual design, were aged roughly 18 to 95 years, and lived in approximately 25 United States geographic areas. Cohort assignment in the prospective study relied on participant-reported clinical history from a screening survey and a study questionnaire. Recovered participants in ImmuneRACE Cohort 3 were defined by two consecutive negative NP/OP PCR tests, clearance by a healthcare professional, or resolution of symptoms. In the prospective study, mobile phlebotomists collected whole blood, serum and a nasopharyngeal or oropharyngeal swab from each participant. Additional blood draws and questionnaires over an approximately 2-month period could optionally be provided by prospective study participants. Prospective study blood samples were shipped either frozen or at room temperature before DNA extraction.

The sequenced sample was PBMCs or T cells enriched from blood (not recorded which). The source of this sequence is a woman aged 45-65 years who had recovered from COVID-19. The chain links TRBV5-1 with TRBJ1-1, with 7 central nucleotides matching TRBD1. This receptor carries the CDR3 CASSSRQGLDTEAFF. The sequence in DNA is TGCGCCAGCAGCTCACGACAGGGTTTGGACACTGAAGCTTTCTTT.